This T cell receptor (beta chain) appears in the sequencing data of a study of blood T cell repertoires in COVID-19. Background on the study: Samples came from the United States, Italy and Spain, spanning acute and convalescent COVID-19. The analysed material was cDNA or gDNA that came from T cells, B-cell-depleted T cells, or PBMCs.

As handled by the study authors: From reference gene primer amplification, estimates of nucleated cell counts were derived. Data came from immunoSEQ multiplex PCR; TCRdb stores just in-frame clones and leaves some out. That table furnishes V, J and clone size, whereas the DNA furnished D and trimming. The sample records 100,000 to 150,000 clones, about 84% being singletons. Trimming shortened V by 5 bases and J by 5 bases, and 16 bases separated the two germline ends. CDR1 is SGHNT and CDR2 is YYREEE in the germline V gene (reference sequence). The CDR3 is 14 amino acids. The TCR comes from a human donor in a cohort sampled during active COVID-19. The chain links TRBV5-4 to TRBJ2-5, with D tentatively TRBD1 (5 bases). Specimen: peripheral blood. The DNA of the CDR3 is TGTGCCAGCAGTTCTAGGTCCCCAGGGGAGACCCAGTACTTC. Translation gives CASSSRSPGETQYF.